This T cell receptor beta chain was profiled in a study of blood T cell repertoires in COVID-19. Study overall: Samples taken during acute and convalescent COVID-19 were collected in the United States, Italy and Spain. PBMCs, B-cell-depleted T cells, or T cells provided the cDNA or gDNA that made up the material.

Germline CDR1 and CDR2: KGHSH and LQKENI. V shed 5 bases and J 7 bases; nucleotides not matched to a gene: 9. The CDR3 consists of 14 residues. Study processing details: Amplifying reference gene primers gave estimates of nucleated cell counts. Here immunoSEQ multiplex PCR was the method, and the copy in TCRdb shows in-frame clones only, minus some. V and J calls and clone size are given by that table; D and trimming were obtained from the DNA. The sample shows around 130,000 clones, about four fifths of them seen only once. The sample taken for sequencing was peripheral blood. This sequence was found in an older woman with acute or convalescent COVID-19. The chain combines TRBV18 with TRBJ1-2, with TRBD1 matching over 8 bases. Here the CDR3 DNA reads TGTGCCAGCTCATCCACCCAGGGGGCAGGTGGCTACACCTTC. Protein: CASSSTQGAGGYTF.